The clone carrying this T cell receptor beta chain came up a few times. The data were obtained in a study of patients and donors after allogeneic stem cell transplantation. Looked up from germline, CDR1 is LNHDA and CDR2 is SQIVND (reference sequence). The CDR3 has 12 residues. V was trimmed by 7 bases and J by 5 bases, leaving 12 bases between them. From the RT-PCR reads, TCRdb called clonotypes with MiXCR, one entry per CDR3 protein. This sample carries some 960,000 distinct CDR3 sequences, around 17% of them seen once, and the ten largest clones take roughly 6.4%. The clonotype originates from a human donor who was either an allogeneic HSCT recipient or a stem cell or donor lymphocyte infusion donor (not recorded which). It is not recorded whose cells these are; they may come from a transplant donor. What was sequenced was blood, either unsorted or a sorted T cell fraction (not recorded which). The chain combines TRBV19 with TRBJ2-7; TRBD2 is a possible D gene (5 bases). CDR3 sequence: CASMGVRDEQYF. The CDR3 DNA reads TGTGCCAGTATGGGAGTTCGCGACGAGCAGTACTTC.